Described below is a single T cell receptor beta chain sequence and its context. The data derive from a study of blood T cell repertoires in COVID-19. As for the study in general: Material from acute and convalescent COVID-19 was sourced from the United States, Italy and Spain.

CDR3 length: 16 residues. Trimming shortened V by 4 bases and J by 4 bases, and 15 bases separated the two germline ends. Germline values: CDR1 SGDLS, CDR2 YYNGEE. Data came from immunoSEQ multiplex PCR; TCRdb stores just in-frame clones and leaves some out. The sample yields 150,000 to 200,000 clones, 76% seen once. The age range of participants was 18 to 89 years, with residence in about 25 US areas. The chain carries TRBV9 and TRBJ1-6, with D possibly matching TRBD1 (6 bases). The sequence was obtained from a woman in her forties or fifties with acute COVID-19. Sequenced input: PBMCs or T cells enriched from blood (not recorded which). CDR3 coding DNA: TGTGCCAGCAGCCCCTCGGACAGTAGTTATAATTCACCCCTCCACTTT. It encodes CASSPSDSSYNSPLHF. Variable domain in full (rest from reference TRBV9 and TRBJ1-6): DSGVTQTPKHLITATGQRVTLRCSPRSGDLSVYWYQQSLDQGLQFLIQYYNGEERAKGNILERFSAQQFPDLHSELNLSSLELGDSALYFCASSPSDSSYNSPLHFGNGTRLTVT.